A selection of T cell receptor beta chains follows, all from one sample in a study of T cell changes during pregnancy in multiple sclerosis. Generated by immunoSEQ multiplex PCR, the TCRdb table keeps only in-frame clones and is missing some. The data hold some 44,000 clones, with 80% to 95% observed a single time. The sequencing here drew on CD4+ T cells from peripheral blood mononuclear cells, taken before pregnancy. These receptors all come from a female donor with multiple sclerosis, enrolled in a pregnancy study. CDR3s include the opening cysteine and the closing phenylalanine or tryptophan. D genes are given only for firm matches. Clone size is given for some rows only: seen once, a few or many times, or a class if the clone is expanded.

j_gene,abundance,d_gene,v_gene,len,CDR3aa,CDR3nt
TRBJ2-5,.,.,TRBV7-9,12,CASSPREETQYF,TGTGCCAGCAGCCCGAGGGAGGAGACCCAGTACTTC
TRBJ2-7,once,.,TRBV6-5,16,CASSSRGLRKYYEQYF,TGTGCCAGCAGTTCCCGGGGACTCCGGAAGTACTACGAGCAGTACTTC
TRBJ2-1,.,TRBD1,TRBV11-3,15,CASSPGTGGFNEQFF,TGTGCCAGCAGTCCCGGGACAGGGGGTTTCAATGAGCAGTTCTTC
TRBJ1-5,.,TRBD1,TRBV28,16,CASSPKGQGAFQPQHF,TGTGCCAGCAGTCCAAAGGGACAGGGGGCTTTTCAGCCCCAGCATTTT
TRBJ2-1,.,TRBD2,TRBV7-8,15,CASSLASGSFNEQFF,TGTGCCAGCAGCTTAGCTAGCGGGAGTTTCAATGAGCAGTTCTTC
TRBJ2-6,once,TRBD1,TRBV19,18,CASSIQGQGFSGANVLTF,TGTGCCAGTAGTATACAGGGACAGGGGTTCTCTGGGGCCAACGTCCTGACTTTC
TRBJ1-5,.,.,TRBV18,16,CASSPLPPREGQPQHF,TGTGCCAGCTCACCGCTCCCCCCCAGGGAAGGCCAGCCCCAGCATTTT
TRBJ2-3,.,TRBD1,TRBV29-1,15,CSVGRGTGVGDTQYF,TGCAGCGTTGGGAGAGGGACAGGGGTCGGGGATACGCAGTATTTT
TRBJ2-2,.,.,TRBV19,15,CASSLPGQEGGELFF,TGTGCCAGTAGTCTTCCAGGCCAGGAGGGCGGGGAGCTGTTTTTT
TRBJ1-2,.,TRBD1,TRBV11-2,14,CASSRSGQAYGYTF,TGTGCCAGCAGCCGATCGGGACAGGCCTATGGCTACACCTTC
TRBJ1-1,.,.,TRBV18,13,CASSPGPSPEAFF,TGTGCCAGCTCACCAGGGCCCTCCCCTGAAGCTTTCTTT
TRBJ1-1,.,.,TRBV7-9,13,CASSLGQVPEAFF,TGTGCCAGCAGCTTAGGGCAGGTTCCTGAAGCTTTCTTT
TRBJ1-6,.,.,TRBV7-8,13,CASSLGGISPLHF,TGTGCCAGCAGCCTCGGAGGGATTTCACCCCTCCACTTT
TRBJ2-1,.,.,TRBV19,15,CASRDLLSSYNEQFF,TGTGCCAGTAGGGACTTATTATCCTCCTACAATGAGCAGTTCTTC
TRBJ1-5,.,.,TRBV19,13,CASSGGGNQPQHF,TGTGCCAGTAGCGGCGGGGGCAATCAGCCCCAGCATTTT
TRBJ1-1,.,.,TRBV9,14,CASSVVRENTEAFF,TGTGCCAGCAGCGTAGTACGGGAGAACACTGAAGCTTTCTTT
TRBJ1-2,few,.,TRBV7-2,12,CASSQNYYGYTF,TGTGCCAGCAGCCAAAATTACTATGGCTACACCTTC
TRBJ1-1,.,.,TRBV9,11,CAFHLETGAFF,TGTGCCTTTCATTTAGAGACGGGAGCTTTCTTT
TRBJ1-5,.,TRBD1,TRBV5-1,21,CASSFTLSPGQALKKNQPQHF,TGCGCCAGCAGCTTTACACTGTCCCCGGGACAGGCCCTCAAAAAAAATCAGCCCCAGCATTTT
TRBJ2-1,.,.,TRBV7-9,11,CASSTRDEQFF,TGTGCCAGCAGCACCCGCGATGAGCAGTTCTTC
TRBJ1-4,.,TRBD1,TRBV2,14,CASTDRGLFEKLFF,TGTGCCAGCACCGACAGGGGGCTTTTTGAAAAACTGTTTTTT
TRBJ2-5,few,TRBD2,TRBV10-3,17,CAISIPGTSGVEETQYF,TGTGCCATCAGTATACCCGGGACTAGCGGGGTGGAGGAGACCCAGTACTTC
TRBJ1-4,.,.,TRBV28,13,CASTAATNEKLFF,TGTGCCAGCACGGCGGCAACTAATGAAAAACTGTTTTTT
TRBJ1-2,.,TRBD1,TRBV2,14,CASSERTGTHGYTF,TGTGCCAGCAGTGAGCGGACAGGTACTCATGGCTACACCTTC
TRBJ1-1,.,.,TRBV9,14,CASSAQTGNTEAFF,TGTGCCAGCAGCGCCCAGACAGGCAACACTGAAGCTTTCTTT
TRBJ2-5,.,TRBD2,TRBV4-1,14,CASSPREGGETQYF,TGCGCCAGCAGCCCCCGGGAGGGCGGGGAGACCCAGTACTTC
TRBJ1-1,.,TRBD1,TRBV7-3,13,CASSFSGGPEAFF,TGTGCCAGCAGCTTTTCAGGGGGCCCTGAAGCTTTCTTT
TRBJ2-1,.,.,TRBV7-2,17,CASSPGGLAAINNEQFF,TGTGCCAGCAGCCCGGGGGGCTTAGCGGCTATAAACAATGAGCAGTTCTTC
TRBJ1-2,.,TRBD1,TRBV28,16,CASSLLLQGSNYGYTF,TGTGCCAGCAGTTTACTCTTACAGGGGTCTAACTATGGCTACACCTTC
TRBJ1-1,.,.,TRBV5-1,13,CASSRNMNTEAFF,TGCGCCAGCAGCCGTAATATGAACACTGAAGCTTTCTTT
TRBJ2-5,.,.,TRBV7-9,14,CASRSTESAETQYF,TGTGCCAGCAGATCGACAGAATCGGCGGAGACCCAGTACTTC
TRBJ2-1,.,.,TRBV19,13,CASNRVLGNEQFF,TGTGCCAGCAACAGGGTTCTGGGCAATGAGCAGTTCTTC
TRBJ2-5,.,.,TRBV10-3,17,CAISESKVGGSKETQYF,TGTGCCATCAGTGAGTCGAAGGTAGGGGGATCAAAAGAGACCCAGTACTTC
TRBJ2-5,.,.,TRBV7-9,14,CASSLGLAEETQYF,TGTGCCAGCAGCTTAGGCCTAGCAGAAGAGACCCAGTACTTC
TRBJ2-1,.,.,TRBV27,13,CASSPRGYNEQFF,TGTGCCAGCAGCCCAAGGGGGTACAATGAGCAGTTCTTC